This T cell receptor beta chain stems from a study of siplizumab effects on memory and regulatory T cells. Study findings and constraints: Memory T cells appeared less diverse than naive cells, which seemed to contribute substantially to alloresponse. Only a minority of proliferating CD4+ or CD8+ clones had an assignable naive or memory phenotype, with roughly 75-97% lacking one. Proliferating Tregs from siplizumab cultures lacked functional confirmation of suppression.

The table lists this clone with a count of one. The antigen remains undetermined. The CDR3 does not end in the conserved phenylalanine or tryptophan, so this is likely a read error. The DNA is omitted, as the CDR3 cannot be located on it reliably, and the CDR3 follows TCRdb's listing. TCRdb's copy holds only in-frame clones and misses some; the assay was immunoSEQ multiplex PCR. The table lists about 100,000 clones, just over 90% of them singletons. The CDR3 has 9 residues if both end residues are counted. CDR1 and CDR2 from the germline V gene are WNHNN and SYGVQD (reference sequence). The clonotype originates from a human donor in good health. The sample consisted of Tregs sorted from blood. This chain uses TRBV10-1 with TRBJ2-3; TRBD2, the D gene given by the table, was not confirmed from the DNA. The CDR3 sequence: CASTPGDHM.